This T cell receptor beta chain was sequenced in a study of HIV-infected patients and healthy controls. Alpha and beta constant-region primers primed reverse transcription of about 0.5 ug RNA. Alpha and beta chain libraries were made separately by chain-specific third strand synthesis with multiplexing indices. MiXCR, applied by TCRdb to the 5' RACE reads, yields one record per CDR3 protein. Of 10,000 to 11,000 distinct CDR3 sequences in the sample, around 9.3% were seen once. The CDR3 has 12 residues. Trimming removed 6 bases from V and 4 bases from J, with 6 bases in between. All unsorted peripheral T cells were captured because whole blood was used without fractionation.

This receptor was taken from an adult with HIV infection. V and J are TRBV12-3 or TRBV12-4 and TRBJ2-2, with unresolved D. Material: blood, obtained before antiretroviral therapy. CDR3 sequence: CASSRATGELFF. The CDR3 DNA is TGTGCCAGCAGCCGGGCCACCGGGGAGCTGTTTTTT.